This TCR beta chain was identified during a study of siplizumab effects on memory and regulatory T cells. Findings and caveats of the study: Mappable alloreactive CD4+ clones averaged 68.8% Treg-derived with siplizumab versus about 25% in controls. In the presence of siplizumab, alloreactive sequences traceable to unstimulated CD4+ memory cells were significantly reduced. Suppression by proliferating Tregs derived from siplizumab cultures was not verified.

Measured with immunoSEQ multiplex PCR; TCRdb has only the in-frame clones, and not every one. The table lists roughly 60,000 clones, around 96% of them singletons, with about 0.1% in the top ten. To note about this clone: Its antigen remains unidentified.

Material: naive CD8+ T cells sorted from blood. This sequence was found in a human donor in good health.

The CDR3 region has the DNA TGTGCCAGCAGCTTTGGGACTAGCGGGGGTAATGAGCAGTTCTTC. Its protein is CASSFGTSGGNEQFF. The chain carries TRBV11-3 and TRBJ2-1; 14 bases are a match to TRBD2. J gave up 7 bases and V 3 bases, and 2 bases lay outside the gene matches. The CDR3 is made up of 15 amino acids. Germline CDR1 is SGHNT and CDR2 is YENEEA.